The 14 T cell receptor beta chains given below trace back to one sample, sequenced in a study of T cells expressing NK-cell markers. TCRdb re-called the 5' RACE reads and gives one entry per CDR3 protein, without DNA. The sample includes roughly 350,000 distinct CDR3 sequences. Sequences were obtained from blood T cells: a sorted CD56 or NKG2C T cell subset, CD4+ or CD8+ T cells, or bulk PBMC T cells (not recorded which). These receptors originate from a man aged 18 to 69 in good health.

J is TRBJ2-2 and V is TRBV9; the TCRdb D gene call, TRBD2, has no DNA to confirm it. The CDR3 spans 21 residues. Germline V CDR1 and CDR2: SGDLS, YYNGEE. The CDR3 region is CASSATSGGAYSHSNTGELFF.

V is TRBV24-1 and J is TRBJ2-7; TCRdb outputs TRBD2, but without DNA this stays unchecked. This CDR3 spans 13 amino acids. Germline V lookup: CDR1 KGHDR, CDR2 SFDVKD. CDR3 sequence reads: CATSDPSRPEQYF.

The V and J genes are TRBV7-7 and TRBJ2-5; TCRdb selects TRBD2, and the lack of DNA leaves this call unchecked. CDR1 is SSHAT and CDR2 is FNYEAQ in the germline V gene (reference sequence). There are 14 residues in the CDR3. The CDR3 sequence is CASSLDPSGETQYF.

The rearrangement uses TRBV10-3 and TRBJ2-7; TCRdb reports TRBD2, a call that lacks DNA to check it against. Germline CDR1 reads ENHRY; CDR2 reads SYGVKD. CDR3 length: 15 amino acids. CDR3: CAISDMSGLSYEQYF.

The gene calls are TRBV6-5 and TRBJ1-2; with no DNA, the TCRdb D assignment of TRBD1 cannot be verified. The CDR3 is 14 amino acids. Looked up from germline, CDR1 is MNHEY and CDR2 is SVGAGI. This CDR3 is CASSYGIGQGGYTF.

This chain joins TRBV7-3 and TRBJ2-2; the TCRdb call, TRBD1, lacks DNA for checking. CDR3 size: 14 residues. Germline CDR1 is SGHTA and CDR2 is FQGTGA. CDR3 amino acids: CASSFDRRAGELFF.

The chain joins TRBV12-3 or TRBV12-4 to TRBJ2-1; the TRBD2 assignment by TCRdb is unverifiable without DNA. This CDR3 comprises 14 residues. The CDR3 region is CASTLQVFSNEQFF.

The V call is TRBV12-3 or TRBV12-4, the J call TRBJ2-4; TCRdb's D call of TRBD1 is untestable without DNA. The CDR3 sequence is 15 residues long. The CDR3 spells CASSNAGGAKNIQYF.

The chain uses TRBV28 and TRBJ2-5; the TCRdb D gene call, TRBD1, has no DNA to confirm it. Germline values: CDR1 MDHEN, CDR2 SYDVKM. The CDR3 has 15 amino acids. Here the CDR3 reads CASSPATGVRETQYF. The variable domain in full, with the rest retrieved from reference TRBV28 and TRBJ2-5, is DVKVTQSSRYLVKRTGEKVFLECVQDMDHENMFWYRQDPGLGLRLIYFSYDVKMKEKGDIPEGYSVSREKKERFSLILESASTNQTSMYLCASSPATGVRETQYFGPGTRLLVL.

The chain links TRBV19 to TRBJ1-1. The germline V gene encodes CDR1 LNHDA and CDR2 SQIVND (reference sequence). The CDR3 consists of 14 residues. CDR3: CASSTIPGPKKAFF.

The chain recombines TRBV6-1 with TRBJ2-5; TCRdb proposes TRBD1, but this gene call is untestable without DNA. The CDR3 length is 16 residues. Germline values: CDR1 MNHNS, CDR2 SASEGT. CDR3 region: CASSRPWTASGETQYF.

This chain connects TRBV5-1 to TRBJ2-7; the TRBD2 assignment by TCRdb is unverifiable without DNA. CDR1 and CDR2 (germline): SGHRS, YFSETQ. There are 14 residues in the CDR3. CDR3 residues: CASSPTGSPNEQYF.

The rearrangement uses TRBV5-1 and TRBJ2-2; TCRdb's D call, TRBD1, is unchecked because there is no DNA. Germline-derived CDR1 and CDR2 are SGHRS and YFSETQ. The CDR3 sequence is 17 residues long. CDR3 region: CASSRKPGQGNTGELFF. Drawing the rest from reference TRBV5-1 and TRBJ2-2, the complete variable domain is KAGVTQTPRYLIKTRGQQVTLSCSPISGHRSVSWYQQTPGQGLQFLFEYFSETQRNKGNFPGRFSGRQFSNSRSEMNVSTLELGDSALYLCASSRKPGQGNTGELFFGEGSRLTVL.

The CDR3 is CASSLEPRTGEKLFF. This sequence joins TRBV11-2 and TRBJ1-4; the TRBD1 assignment by TCRdb is unverifiable without DNA. The CDR3 spans 15 residues. CDR1 is SGHAT, CDR2 FQNNGV, per germline.